The 20 T cell receptor beta chains below come from one sample, sequenced in a study of blood T cell repertoires in COVID-19. Some clones are missing from TCRdb's copy, which holds only in-frame ones; the method was immunoSEQ multiplex PCR. The sample has about 140,000 clones, approximately 88% seen once. Material for sequencing was peripheral blood. These receptors originate from a human donor in a cohort sampled during active COVID-19.

The chain recombines TRBV9 with TRBJ1-2; 7 bases are shared with TRBD1. The ends lost 1 base at V and 4 bases at J; junction bases unmatched: 4. Germline V CDR1 and CDR2: SGDLS, YYNGEE. This CDR3 comprises 14 residues. The CDR3, as DNA: TGTGCCAGCAGCGTACAGGGGGTTGGCTATGGCTACACCTTC. Translation: CASSVQGVGYGYTF.

V usage is TRBV13 and J usage is TRBJ2-3; D remains ambiguous. Germline V gene data show CDR1 as PRHDT and CDR2 as FYEKMQ (reference sequence). Trimming pared 4 bases from V and 1 base from J, leaving 6 bases between. There are 13 residues in the CDR3. CDR3: CASSWLGTDTQYF. The CDR3 region has the DNA TGTGCCAGCAGCTGGCTTGGCACAGATACGCAGTATTTT.

The gene calls are TRBV21-1 and TRBJ2-5; TRBD2 reflects the table's D call only, with no check against the DNA. TRBV21-1 is classified as a pseudogene. The CDR3 sequence is 12 residues long. For the CDR3, the DNA is TGTGCCAGCAGCAAATCTCTAGAGACCCAGTACTTC. Protein sequence: CASSKSLETQYF.

The chain couples TRBV4-3 to TRBJ1-2, with a possible D match to TRBD1 (5 bases). Per germline, CDR1 LGHNA and CDR2 YSLEER. The CDR3 sequence is 13 residues long. V was cut by 4 bases and J by 4 bases, with 10 bases left in between. The CDR3 region has the DNA TGCGCCAGCAGCCGATTTAGGGGCTATGGCTACACCTTC. Protein product: CASSRFRGYGYTF.

The V gene is TRBV7-8, the J gene TRBJ1-4; D is unresolved. The CDR3 runs 12 residues. CDR1 and CDR2 (germline): SGHVS, FQNEAQ. V gave up 2 bases and J gave up 12 bases, with 10 bases separating them. In DNA, the CDR3 is TGTGCCAGCAGCTTACGGGATTCAGAACTGTTTTTT. Its translation is CASSLRDSELFF.

The J gene is TRBJ2-3, the V gene TRBV29-1; D possibly corresponds to TRBD2 (6 bases). The CDR3 length is 14 residues. CDR1 is SQVTM, CDR2 ANQGSEA, per germline. Trimming took 4 bases from V and 0 from J, leaving 11 bases between them. CDR3: CSVGASVSTDTQYF. DNA for the CDR3: TGCAGCGTTGGGGCTAGCGTTAGCACAGATACGCAGTATTTT.

This rearrangement joins TRBV7-9 to TRBJ1-6; D might be TRBD1 (5 bases). V lost 3 bases and J 9 bases, leaving 9 bases between the germline ends. The CDR3 consists of 13 residues. Germline V gives CDR1 SEHNR, CDR2 FQNEAQ (reference sequence). The DNA for the CDR3 is TGTGCCAGCAGCTTTCCCCAGGGTTCACCCCTCCACTTT. Protein sequence: CASSFPQGSPLHF.

The chain carries TRBV12-3 or TRBV12-4 and TRBJ2-4; 7 bases are a match to TRBD1. The CDR3 runs to 13 residues. V gave up 7 bases and J gave up 4 bases; unmatched junction bases: 4. Here the CDR3 DNA reads TGTGCCAGCACCCCGACAGGGAAAAACATTCAGTACTTC. Protein: CASTPTGKNIQYF.

CDR3 coding DNA: TGTGCCAGTAGTTACGGCGGGGTGATAGAGGATACGCAGTATTTT. It codes for CASSYGGVIEDTQYF. The chain carries TRBV19 and TRBJ2-3, with D perhaps matching TRBD2 (6 bases). This CDR3 has 15 amino acids. The V end was cut by 5 bases, the J end by 6 bases, with 18 bases between. CDR1 and CDR2 (germline): LNHDA, SQIVND (reference sequence).

This clone was seen just once. This sequence joins TRBV6-5 and TRBJ2-1; the match to TRBD2 covers 8 bases. Germline V gives CDR1 MNHEY, CDR2 SVGAGI. The CDR3 runs 15 residues. The V and J ends lost 4 bases and 7 bases, in that order; junction bases with no gene match: 9. The DNA of the CDR3 is TGTGCCAGCAGTTGGGATCCGGGGGGGCTAAATGAGCAGTTCTTC. This translates into CASSWDPGGLNEQFF.

The chain carries TRBV6-5 and TRBJ1-1; D uncertain. The CDR3 is 14 amino acids. V lost 10 bases and J lost 0, with 15 bases in between. CDR1 is MNHEY, CDR2 SVGAGI, per germline. The CDR3 reads CATGWYSLNTEAFF. For the CDR3, the DNA is TGTGCCACTGGGTGGTACAGCCTGAACACTGAAGCTTTCTTT.

This clone was seen a single time. This chain links TRBV24-1 with TRBJ1-4, with 10 bases aligning to TRBD1. CDR3 length equals 17 residues. Germline CDR1 reads KGHDR; CDR2 reads SFDVKD. The V and J ends lost 3 bases and 14 bases, in that order; junction bases with no gene match: 17. In DNA, the CDR3 is TGTGCCACCAGTGATGGAAACACGGGACAGGGGTCAAACCGCCTGTTTTTT. This sequence encodes CATSDGNTGQGSNRLFF.

This chain uses TRBV27 with TRBJ2-2; tentatively, D is TRBD2 (6 bases). Germline V CDR1 and CDR2: MNHEY, SMNVEV (reference sequence). The CDR3 totals 13 residues. With 7 bases removed from V and 6 bases from J, the gap between germline ends came to 12 bases. Here the CDR3 DNA reads TGTGCCAGCAAAGCAGGGAGGTCCGGGGAGCTGTTTTTT. It yields the protein CASKAGRSGELFF.

This chain connects TRBV9 to TRBJ1-5; TRBD1 matches 8 bases. The CDR3 is made up of 15 amino acids. CDR1 and CDR2 (germline): SGDLS, YYNGEE. The V gene end was trimmed by 3 bases and the J gene end by 8 bases; junction bases not matched to a gene: 10. CDR3 coding DNA: TGTGCCAGCAGCGGGACAGGGTCTCCCAGGGAGCCCCAGCATTTT. Encoded protein: CASSGTGSPREPQHF.

The chain carries TRBV6-2 or TRBV6-3 and TRBJ2-4, with TRBD2 matching 8 bases. The V segment lost 0 bases and the J segment 6 bases; nucleotides outside the gene matches: 10. The germline CDR1 and CDR2 sequences are MNHEY and SVGEGT. The CDR3 sequence is 17 residues long. CDR3 coding DNA: TGTGCCAGCAGTTACTCTGGAGTAGCGGGGTGGGGAAACATTCAGTACTTC. Residues: CASSYSGVAGWGNIQYF.

The chain couples TRBV6-6 to TRBJ1-2; TRBD1 matches 9 bases. Unmatched junction bases numbered 2, after V lost 10 bases and J lost 8 bases. CDR3 length: 10 residues. The V gene's germline CDR1 is MNHNY and CDR2 SVGAGI (reference sequence). Here the CDR3 reads CATGTGGYTF. The DNA of the CDR3 is TGTGCCACTGGGACAGGGGGCTACACCTTC.

V and J are TRBV18 and TRBJ2-3; D might be TRBD2 (5 bases). In germline, CDR1 is KGHSH, CDR2 LQKENI. The CDR3 extends over 16 amino acids. Deletions cut 0 bases from V and 4 bases from J, with 14 bases between. CDR3: CASSPPWRSGADTQYF. DNA of the CDR3: TGTGCCAGCTCACCACCGTGGAGAAGCGGCGCAGATACGCAGTATTTT.

This chain connects TRBV7-8 to TRBJ2-7; D is ambiguous. The CDR3 totals 12 residues. V shed 5 bases and J shed 7 bases, with 12 bases lying between them. Germline CDR1 reads SGHVS; CDR2 reads FQNEAQ. The CDR3 loop is CASSRFAKEQYF. DNA for the CDR3: TGTGCCAGCAGCCGTTTCGCTAAAGAGCAGTACTTC. The whole variable domain, filled in from reference TRBV7-8 and TRBJ2-7, reads GAGVSQSPRYKVAKRGQDVALRCDPISGHVSLFWYQQALGQGPEFLTYFQNEAQLDKSGLPSDRFFAERPEGSVSTLKIQRTQQEDSAVYLCASSRFAKEQYFGPGTRLTVT.

The rearrangement uses TRBV3-1 (or the pseudogene TRBV3-2) and TRBJ2-4; a possible D gene is TRBD1 (5 bases). CDR1 LGHDT and CDR2 YNNKEL come from the germline V gene (reference sequence). Trimming took 1 base from V and 4 from J, leaving 14 bases between them. The CDR3 has 16 residues. The CDR3 reads CASSQGDRLKKNIQYF. CDR3 DNA: TGTGCCAGCAGCCAAGGCGACAGACTTAAAAAAAACATTCAGTACTTC.

The chain carries TRBV6-6 and TRBJ2-7; 7 bases match TRBD1. V lost 0 bases, J lost 6 bases, and 5 bases stayed unmatched. Germline V gene data show CDR1 as MNHNY and CDR2 as SVGAGI (reference sequence). This CDR3 comprises 14 residues. The CDR3 protein is CASSYSIEGAEQYF. The CDR3 nucleotides read TGTGCCAGCAGTTACTCCATTGAGGGGGCCGAGCAGTACTTC.